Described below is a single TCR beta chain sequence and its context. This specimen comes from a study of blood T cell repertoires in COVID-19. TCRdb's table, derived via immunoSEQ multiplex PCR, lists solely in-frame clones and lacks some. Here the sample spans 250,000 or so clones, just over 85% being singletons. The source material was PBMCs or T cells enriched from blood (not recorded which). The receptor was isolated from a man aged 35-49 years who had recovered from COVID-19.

CDR3 DNA: TGTGCCAGTAACCCGACAGGGTGGACTGAAGCTTTCTTT. This encodes CASNPTGWTEAFF. The V and J genes are TRBV19 and TRBJ1-1, with 7 bases identical to TRBD1. The ends lost 7 bases at V and 5 bases at J; junction bases unmatched: 7. The CDR3 is 13 amino acids. Germline V gene sequence: CDR1 LNHDA, CDR2 SQIVND (reference sequence).